This TCR beta chain was identified in a study of cytomegalovirus exposure and HLA in healthy donors. Overall study findings and caveats: A later analysis found that most CMV-associated TCR beta chains appeared HLA-restricted. For most TCR sequences rarity was the rule, although some public TCRs occurred in many donors.

In regard to this clone: What it recognizes is unknown.

Germline CDR1 is SGHVS and CDR2 is FQNEAQ. The CDR3 extends over 15 amino acids. V dropped 1 base and J dropped 0; count of bases not matched to a gene: 1. Both 60 Vbeta primers and 13 Jbeta primers went into the PCR. Using immunoSEQ multiplex PCR, the repertoire was profiled, and TCRdb retains in-frame clones only, with some absent. The sample holds roughly 180,000 clones, about 82% seen once. This sequence originates from a woman under 30 in good health and CMV-seronegative. The chain links TRBV7-8 to TRBJ2-3, with 7 bases that match TRBD2. The sample comprised PBMCs. The CDR3 DNA reads as TGTGCCAGCAGCTTAGGGACTAGAAGCACAGATACGCAGTATTTT. It yields the protein CASSLGTRSTDTQYF.